Sequencing of this TCR beta chain was carried out in a study of regulatory T cells in long-lasting Graves disease. Study-wide results and limits: Those with persistent Graves' had less TCR diversity than newly diagnosed patients. Thyroid tissue was not studied; only peripheral blood was.

Regarding time point: newly diagnosed GD, antithyroid drugs for less than 3 months. Construction of the TCR library relied on RNA isolated from PBMCs. Regarding this clonotype: The antigen is not known. A read error may produce the germline difference seen at one junction end.

Libraries of TCR beta came from iRepertoire HTBI primers plus Arm-PCR of CDR3 regions. TCRdb re-called the multiplex PCR reads with MiXCR, one entry per CDR3 protein. Of fewer than 650,000 distinct CDR3 sequences listed, about 16% are singletons. These same records also appear under a second study, on T cells in Graves' hyperthyroidism and ophthalmopathy. As reported in that work: Using the HTBI primer set, a first-round RT-PCR was run on the TCR CDR3.

This TCR was recovered from a man between 18 and 29 years old with Graves disease. Sample: peripheral blood mononuclear cells (PBMCs), taken at new diagnosis, from a patient treated with antithyroid drugs.

The CDR3 protein is CASSLDISSEQYF. The CDR3 nucleotides read TGCGCCAGCAGTCTGGACATCTCCTCCGAGCAGTACTTC. The chain employs TRBV6-9 and TRBJ2-7; D is possibly TRBD1 (5 bases). The CDR3 is 13 residues long. The V gene's germline CDR1 is MNHGY and CDR2 SVAAGI.